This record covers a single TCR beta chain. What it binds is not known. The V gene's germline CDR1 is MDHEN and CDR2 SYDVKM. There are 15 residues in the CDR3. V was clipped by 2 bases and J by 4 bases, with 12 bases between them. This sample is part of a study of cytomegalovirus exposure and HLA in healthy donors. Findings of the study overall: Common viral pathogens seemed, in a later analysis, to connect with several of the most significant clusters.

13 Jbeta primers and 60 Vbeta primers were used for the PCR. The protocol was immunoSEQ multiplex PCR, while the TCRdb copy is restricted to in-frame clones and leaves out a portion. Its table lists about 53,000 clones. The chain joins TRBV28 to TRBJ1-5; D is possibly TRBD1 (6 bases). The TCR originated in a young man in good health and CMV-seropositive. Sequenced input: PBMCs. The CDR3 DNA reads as TGTGCCAGCAGTTTACTAACAGGGAATAATCAGCCCCAGCATTTT. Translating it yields CASSLLTGNNQPQHF. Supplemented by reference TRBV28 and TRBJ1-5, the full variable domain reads DVKVTQSSRYLVKRTGEKVFLECVQDMDHENMFWYRQDPGLGLRLIYFSYDVKMKEKGDIPEGYSVSREKKERFSLILESASTNQTSMYLCASSLLTGNNQPQHFGDGTRLSIL.